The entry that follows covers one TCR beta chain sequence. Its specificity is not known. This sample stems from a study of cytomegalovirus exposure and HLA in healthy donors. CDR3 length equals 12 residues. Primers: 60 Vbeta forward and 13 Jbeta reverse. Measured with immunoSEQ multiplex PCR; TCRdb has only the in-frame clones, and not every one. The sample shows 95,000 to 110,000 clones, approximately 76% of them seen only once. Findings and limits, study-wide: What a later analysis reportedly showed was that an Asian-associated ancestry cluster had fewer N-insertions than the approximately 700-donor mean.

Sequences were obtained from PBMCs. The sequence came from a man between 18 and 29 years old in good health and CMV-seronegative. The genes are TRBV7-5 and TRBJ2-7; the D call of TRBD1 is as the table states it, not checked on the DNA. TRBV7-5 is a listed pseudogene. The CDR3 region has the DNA TGTGTCAGAAGGTCGACAGGGAGCGGGCAGTACTTC. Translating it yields CVRRSTGSGQYF.